This T cell receptor beta chain stems from a study of response to subunit inactivated influenza vaccine. TCRdb recomputed calls from the RT-PCR reads with MiXCR, one row per CDR3 protein. The sample gives around 480,000 distinct CDR3 sequences, 16% of which show up once; 2.5% to 3.5% is in the top ten. This clonotype was seen more than once but under ten times. Material: CD4+ T cells sorted from PBMCs, obtained 23 to 25 months after vaccination. This TCR came from a man aged 50 to 69 who received an inactivated influenza vaccine.

The CDR3 bases are TGTGCCAGCAGTCCAAAGCCCCGGAGGGGGATCACAGATACGCAGTATTTT. This codes for CASSPKPRRGITDTQYF. The genes are TRBV12-3 or TRBV12-4 and TRBJ2-3; D tentatively reads TRBD1 or TRBD2 (6 bases each). The V end was cut by 5 bases, the J end by 2 bases, with 20 bases between. This CDR3 comprises 17 residues.